This T cell receptor beta chain was recorded in a study of cytomegalovirus exposure and HLA in healthy donors. Overall study findings and caveats: HLA allele associations emerged for 15,000 to 20,000 TCR beta sequences in a later analysis, at 0.05 false discovery rate. Common viral pathogens seemed, in a later analysis, to connect with several of the most significant clusters.

The study ran its PCR with 60 Vbeta and 13 Jbeta primers. Sequencing used immunoSEQ multiplex PCR; TCRdb keeps in-frame clones, though not all of them. Of 150,000 to 200,000 clones listed, 80% are singletons. Comments on this clone: Its antigen remains unknown.

The CDR3 spans 15 residues. V lost 1 base and J lost 3; bases outside the gene matches: 4. Germline loops: CDR1 SGHRS, CDR2 YFSETQ. Sequencing was done on a sample of PBMCs. The V call is TRBV5-1, the J call TRBJ2-3; 8 bases fit TRBD2. The sequence derives from a woman aged 40-49 years in good health and CMV-seronegative. The CDR3 DNA reads TGCGCCAGCAGCTTGAATCGGGGGGGGACAGATACGCAGTATTTT. This encodes CASSLNRGGTDTQYF.